The rows below give T cell receptor beta chains drawn from one sample of a study of T-cell memory formation after mild COVID-19. MiXCR, run by TCRdb on the 5' RACE reads, gives a single entry per CDR3 protein. The sample carries 200,000 to 300,000 distinct CDR3 sequences, approximately 9% recorded once. The sequenced material came from PBMCs or a T cell subset sorted from them (not recorded which). The receptors here all came from a man between 18 and 29 years old who had mild COVID-19 (a few samples of this study predate the infection). Cell type and time point are not known. The CDR3 runs from the conserved cysteine through the conserved F or W. Each record gives: CDR3 protein, J gene, V gene, D gene. D genes are given only for firm matches.

cdr3_aa: CASSQEYRTNEKLFF
j_call: TRBJ1-4
v_call: TRBV4-3
d_call: -

cdr3_aa: CASSLLPGNSGGATDTQYF
j_call: TRBJ2-3
v_call: TRBV5-1
d_call: TRBD2

cdr3_aa: CATSTQGRTGELFF
j_call: TRBJ2-2
v_call: TRBV15
d_call: TRBD1

cdr3_aa: CASSRLVWGGPGDTQYF
j_call: TRBJ2-3
v_call: TRBV7-2
d_call: TRBD2

cdr3_aa: CASSLASSGAGEQFF
j_call: TRBJ2-1
v_call: TRBV5-1
d_call: TRBD2

cdr3_aa: CASSASGGRNQPQHF
j_call: TRBJ1-5
v_call: TRBV5-1
d_call: TRBD1

cdr3_aa: CASSLGLEVLTTGELFF
j_call: TRBJ2-2
v_call: TRBV7-9
d_call: -

cdr3_aa: CASSLGQGAGYTF
j_call: TRBJ1-2
v_call: TRBV27
d_call: TRBD1

cdr3_aa: CASSQRGDYEQYF
j_call: TRBJ2-7
v_call: TRBV3-1
d_call: -

cdr3_aa: CASGLAGGPTGELFF
j_call: TRBJ2-2
v_call: TRBV12-3/TRBV12-4
d_call: TRBD2

cdr3_aa: CASSYTSGGTGELFF
j_call: TRBJ2-2
v_call: TRBV5-1
d_call: TRBD2

cdr3_aa: CASKKKGLTDTQYF
j_call: TRBJ2-3
v_call: TRBV11-2
d_call: -

cdr3_aa: CASSPGSTDTQYF
j_call: TRBJ2-3
v_call: TRBV7-2
d_call: -

cdr3_aa: CASSPLPGNQPQHF
j_call: TRBJ1-5
v_call: TRBV5-5
d_call: -

cdr3_aa: CASRAVEGQGHGYTF
j_call: TRBJ1-2
v_call: TRBV12-3/TRBV12-4
d_call: TRBD1

cdr3_aa: CASTSVDESGNTIYF
j_call: TRBJ1-3
v_call: TRBV19
d_call: -

cdr3_aa: CAIRGTGEGNTIYF
j_call: TRBJ1-3
v_call: TRBV10-3
d_call: TRBD1

cdr3_aa: CSASALYEQYF
j_call: TRBJ2-7
v_call: TRBV20-1
d_call: -

cdr3_aa: CAISAVGDTQYF
j_call: TRBJ2-3
v_call: TRBV10-3
d_call: -

cdr3_aa: CASSFRQGRNSPLHF
j_call: TRBJ1-6
v_call: TRBV12-3/TRBV12-4
d_call: TRBD1

cdr3_aa: CASSGVWETQYF
j_call: TRBJ2-5
v_call: TRBV7-2
d_call: -

cdr3_aa: CASLEGYGTPAEAFF
j_call: TRBJ1-1
v_call: TRBV5-6
d_call: -

cdr3_aa: CAITDMRQFF
j_call: TRBJ2-1
v_call: TRBV10-3
d_call: -

cdr3_aa: CATKRDDTDTQYF
j_call: TRBJ2-3
v_call: TRBV6-2/TRBV6-3
d_call: TRBD2